Sequencing of this T cell receptor (beta chain) was carried out in a study of cytomegalovirus exposure and HLA in healthy donors. Regarding the study as a whole: Highest at DRB1 and lowest at HLA-C, TCR association rates differed among HLA loci in a later analysis. Through in vitro validation, three CMV-associated chains were shown to be specific for CMV antigens.

The length of the CDR3 is 16 residues. V was pared by 3 bases and J by 4 bases, with 3 bases of the junction left unmatched. CDR1 and CDR2 (germline): SNHLY, FYNNEI. A multiplex PCR was run with 60 Vbeta primers and 13 Jbeta primers. This table comes from immunoSEQ multiplex PCR, and its TCRdb copy is limited to in-frame clones, with some not included. The data show about 190,000 clones, around 79% seen once. In regard to this clone: Its antigen is not identified.

The clonotype originates from a woman between 18 and 29 years old in good health and CMV-seronegative. The gene calls are TRBV2 and TRBJ1-4, with 12 bases matching TRBD1. The sequencing input was PBMCs. The chain's CDR3 is CASSEGQGAFNEKLFF. Written as DNA, the CDR3 is TGTGCCAGCAGTGAGGGACAGGGGGCCTTTAATGAAAAACTGTTTTTT.